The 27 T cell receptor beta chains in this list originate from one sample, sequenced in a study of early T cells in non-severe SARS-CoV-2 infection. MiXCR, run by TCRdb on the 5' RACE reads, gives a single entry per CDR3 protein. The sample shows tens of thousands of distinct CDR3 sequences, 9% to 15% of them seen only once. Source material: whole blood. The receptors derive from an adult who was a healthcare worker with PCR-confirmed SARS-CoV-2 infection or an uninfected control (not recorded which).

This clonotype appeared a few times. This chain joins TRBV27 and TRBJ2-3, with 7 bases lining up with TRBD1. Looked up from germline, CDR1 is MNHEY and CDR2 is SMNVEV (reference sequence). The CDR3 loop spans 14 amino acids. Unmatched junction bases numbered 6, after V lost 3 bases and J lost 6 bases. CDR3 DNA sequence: TGTGCCAGCAGTTTTCTCAGGGGGTCGGATACGCAGTATTTT. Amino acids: CASSFLRGSDTQYF.

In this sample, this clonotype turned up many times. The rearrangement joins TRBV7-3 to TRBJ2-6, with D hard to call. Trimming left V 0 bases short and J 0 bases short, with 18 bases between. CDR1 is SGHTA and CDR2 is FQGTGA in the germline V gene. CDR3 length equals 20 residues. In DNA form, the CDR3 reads TGTGCCAGCAGCTTAACGGCATGGGGTAGTGTGGCCTCTGGGGCCAACGTCCTGACTTTC. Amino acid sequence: CASSLTAWGSVASGANVLTF.

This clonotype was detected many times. The CDR3 nucleotides are TGTGCCAGCAGCCCACAAAGGGCAGGGGGGATTCCATGGAGCAATCAGCCCCAGCATTTT. It yields the protein CASSPQRAGGIPWSNQPQHF. The genes are TRBV7-8 and TRBJ1-5; 7 nucleotides align to TRBD1. The trim removed 5 bases at V and 1 base at J, leaving 20 bases unmatched. This CDR3 is built from 20 residues. CDR1 SGHVS and CDR2 FQNEAQ come from the germline V gene.

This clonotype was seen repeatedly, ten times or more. Here the CDR3 reads CASSLGGGSTDTQYF. CDR3 sequence (DNA): TGTGCCAGCAGCTTAGGCGGGGGGAGCACAGATACGCAGTATTTT. V gene TRBV11-3 combines with J gene TRBJ2-3; 8 bases map to TRBD2. The CDR3 runs 15 residues. CDR1 and CDR2 (germline): SGHNT, YENEEA. The V and J ends lost 1 base and 0 bases, in that order; junction bases with no gene match: 0.

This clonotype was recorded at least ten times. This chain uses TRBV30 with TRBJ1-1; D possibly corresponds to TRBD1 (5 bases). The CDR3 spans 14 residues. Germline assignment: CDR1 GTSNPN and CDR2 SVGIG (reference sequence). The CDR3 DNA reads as TGTGCGGGGACGAGGGGCCGAAAGAACACTGAAGCTTTCTTT. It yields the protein CAGTRGRKNTEAFF. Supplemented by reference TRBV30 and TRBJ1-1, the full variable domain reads SQTIHQWPATLVQPVGSPLSLECTVEGTSNPNLYWYRQAAGRGLQLLFYSVGIGQISSEVPQNLSASRPQDRQFILSSKKLLLSDSGFYLCAGTRGRKNTEAFFGQGTRLTVV.

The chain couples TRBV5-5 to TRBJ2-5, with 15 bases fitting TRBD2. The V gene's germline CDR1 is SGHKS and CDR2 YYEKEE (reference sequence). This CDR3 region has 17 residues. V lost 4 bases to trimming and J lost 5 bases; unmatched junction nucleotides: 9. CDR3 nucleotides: TGTGCCAGCAGCCCGGGACTAGCGGGAGGCAGTTGGGAGACCCAGTACTTC. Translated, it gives CASSPGLAGGSWETQYF.

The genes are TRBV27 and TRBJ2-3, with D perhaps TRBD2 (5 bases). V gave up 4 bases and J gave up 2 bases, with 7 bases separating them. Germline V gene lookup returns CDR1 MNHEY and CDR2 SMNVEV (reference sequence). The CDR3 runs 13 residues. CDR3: CASSSGFTDTQYF. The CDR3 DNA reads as TGTGCCAGCAGTTCGGGATTCACAGATACGCAGTATTTT.

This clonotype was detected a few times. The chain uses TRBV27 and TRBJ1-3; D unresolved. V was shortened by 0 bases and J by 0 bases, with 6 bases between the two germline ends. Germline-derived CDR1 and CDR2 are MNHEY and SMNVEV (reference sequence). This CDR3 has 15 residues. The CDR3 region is CASSLSADSGNTIYF. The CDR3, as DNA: TGTGCCAGCAGTTTATCGGCGGACTCTGGAAACACCATATATTTT.

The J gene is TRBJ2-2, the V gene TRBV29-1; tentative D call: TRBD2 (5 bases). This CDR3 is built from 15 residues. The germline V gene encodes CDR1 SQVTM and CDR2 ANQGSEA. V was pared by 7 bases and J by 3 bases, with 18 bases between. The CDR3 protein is CSAAGLLRDTGELFF. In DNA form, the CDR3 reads TGCAGCGCCGCCGGACTCTTACGGGACACCGGGGAGCTGTTTTTT.

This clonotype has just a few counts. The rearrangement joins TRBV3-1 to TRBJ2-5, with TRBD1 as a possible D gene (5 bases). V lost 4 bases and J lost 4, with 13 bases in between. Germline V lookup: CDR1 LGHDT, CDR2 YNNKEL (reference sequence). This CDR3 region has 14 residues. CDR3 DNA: TGTGCCAGCAGCCTTCCTGGACAATTAGAGACCCAGTACTTC. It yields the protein CASSLPGQLETQYF.

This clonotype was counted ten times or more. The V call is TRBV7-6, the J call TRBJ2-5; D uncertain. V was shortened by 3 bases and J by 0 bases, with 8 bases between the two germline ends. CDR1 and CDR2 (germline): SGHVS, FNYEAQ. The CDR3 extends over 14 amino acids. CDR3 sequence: CASSFDIHQETQYF. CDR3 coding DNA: TGTGCCAGCAGCTTCGATATTCACCAAGAGACCCAGTACTTC.

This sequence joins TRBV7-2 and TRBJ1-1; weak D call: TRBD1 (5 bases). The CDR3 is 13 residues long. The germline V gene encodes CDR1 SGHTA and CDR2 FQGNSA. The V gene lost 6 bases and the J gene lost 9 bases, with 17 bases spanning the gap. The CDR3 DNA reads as TGTGCCAGCAGATATCAGCCGGGACGTAAAGCTTTCTTT. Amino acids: CASRYQPGRKAFF. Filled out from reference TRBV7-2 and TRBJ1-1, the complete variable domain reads GAGVSQSPSNKVTEKGKDVELRCDPISGHTALYWYRQSLGQGLEFLIYFQGNSAPDKSGLPSDRFSAERTGGSVSTLTIQRTQQEDSAVYLCASRYQPGRKAFFGQGTRLTVV.

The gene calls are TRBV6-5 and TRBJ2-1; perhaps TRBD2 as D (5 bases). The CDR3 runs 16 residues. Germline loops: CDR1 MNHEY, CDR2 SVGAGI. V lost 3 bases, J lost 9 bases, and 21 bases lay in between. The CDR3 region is CASSYRASFSSAEQFF. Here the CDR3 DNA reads TGTGCCAGCAGTTATAGGGCTAGCTTCTCCAGTGCTGAGCAGTTCTTC.

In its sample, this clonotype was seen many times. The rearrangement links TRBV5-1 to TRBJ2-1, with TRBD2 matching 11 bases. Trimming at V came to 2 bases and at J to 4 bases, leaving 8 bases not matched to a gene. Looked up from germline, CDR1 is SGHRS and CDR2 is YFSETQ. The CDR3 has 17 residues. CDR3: CASSFSRGTSGYNEQFF. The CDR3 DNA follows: TGCGCCAGCAGCTTTAGTCGAGGGACTAGCGGTTACAATGAGCAGTTCTTC.

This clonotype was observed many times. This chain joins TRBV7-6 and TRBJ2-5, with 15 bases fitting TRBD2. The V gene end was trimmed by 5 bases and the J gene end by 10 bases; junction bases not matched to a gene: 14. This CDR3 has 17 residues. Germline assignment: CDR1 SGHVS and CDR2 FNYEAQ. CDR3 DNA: TGTGCCAGCAGCCGAGGACTAGCGGGAGGGCCCGAAGGGGGCCAGTACTTC. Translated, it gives CASSRGLAGGPEGGQYF.

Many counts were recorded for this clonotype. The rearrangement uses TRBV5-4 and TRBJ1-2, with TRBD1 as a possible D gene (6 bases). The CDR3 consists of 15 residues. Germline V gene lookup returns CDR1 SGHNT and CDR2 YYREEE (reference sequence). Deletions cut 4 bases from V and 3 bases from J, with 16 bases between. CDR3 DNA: TGTGCCAGCAGCACGCTGTACAGGGATGACTATGGCTACACCTTC. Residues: CASSTLYRDDYGYTF.

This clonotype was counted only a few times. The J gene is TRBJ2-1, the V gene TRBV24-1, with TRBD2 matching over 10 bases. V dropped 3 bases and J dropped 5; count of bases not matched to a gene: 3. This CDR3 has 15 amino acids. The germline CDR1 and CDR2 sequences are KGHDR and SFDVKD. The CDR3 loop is CATSDRTSGDNEQFF. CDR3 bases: TGTGCCACCAGTGATCGGACTAGCGGTGACAATGAGCAGTTCTTC.

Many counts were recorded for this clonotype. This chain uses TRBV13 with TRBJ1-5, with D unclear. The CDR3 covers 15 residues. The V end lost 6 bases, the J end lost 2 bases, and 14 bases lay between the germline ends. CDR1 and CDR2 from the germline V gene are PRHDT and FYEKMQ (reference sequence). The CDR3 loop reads CASSSSWEGNQPQHF. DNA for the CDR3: TGTGCCAGCAGTTCGTCATGGGAGGGCAATCAGCCCCAGCATTTT.

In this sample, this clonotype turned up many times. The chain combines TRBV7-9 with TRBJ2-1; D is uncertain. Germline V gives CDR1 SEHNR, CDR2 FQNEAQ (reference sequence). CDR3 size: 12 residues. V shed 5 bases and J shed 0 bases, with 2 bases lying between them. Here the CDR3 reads CASSPSYNEQFF. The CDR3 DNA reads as TGTGCCAGCAGCCCCTCCTACAATGAGCAGTTCTTC. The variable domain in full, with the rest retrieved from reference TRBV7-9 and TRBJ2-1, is DTGVSQNPRHKITKRGQNVTFRCDPISEHNRLYWYRQTLGQGPEFLTYFQNEAQLEKSRLLSDRFSAERPKGSFSTLEIQRTEQGDSAMYLCASSPSYNEQFFGPGTRLTVL.

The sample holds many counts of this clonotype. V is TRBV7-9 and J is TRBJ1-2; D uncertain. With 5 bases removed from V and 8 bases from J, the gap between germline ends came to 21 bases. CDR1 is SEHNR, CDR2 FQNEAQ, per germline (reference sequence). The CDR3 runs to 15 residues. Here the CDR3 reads CASSPSRLGSEGYTF. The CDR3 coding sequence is TGTGCCAGCAGCCCGTCTCGACTGGGGAGTGAGGGCTACACCTTC.

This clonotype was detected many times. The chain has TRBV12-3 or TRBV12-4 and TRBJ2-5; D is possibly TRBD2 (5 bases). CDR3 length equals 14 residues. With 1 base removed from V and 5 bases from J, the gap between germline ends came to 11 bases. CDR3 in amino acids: CASSLGASGETQYF. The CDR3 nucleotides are TGTGCCAGCAGTTTAGGGGCCTCGGGGGAGACCCAGTACTTC.

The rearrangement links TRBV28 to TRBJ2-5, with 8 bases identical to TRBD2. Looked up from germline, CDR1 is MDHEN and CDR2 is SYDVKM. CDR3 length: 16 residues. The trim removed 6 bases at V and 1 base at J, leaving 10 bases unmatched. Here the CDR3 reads CASSPAGVAFQETQYF. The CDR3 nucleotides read TGTGCCAGCAGCCCAGCGGGAGTCGCCTTCCAAGAGACCCAGTACTTC.

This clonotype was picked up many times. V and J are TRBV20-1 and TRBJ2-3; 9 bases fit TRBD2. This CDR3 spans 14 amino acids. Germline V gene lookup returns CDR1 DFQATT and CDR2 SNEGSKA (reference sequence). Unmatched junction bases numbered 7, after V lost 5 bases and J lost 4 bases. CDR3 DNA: TGCAGTGCTGGGGGGACTAGCATGGCAGATACGCAGTATTTT. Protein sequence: CSAGGTSMADTQYF.

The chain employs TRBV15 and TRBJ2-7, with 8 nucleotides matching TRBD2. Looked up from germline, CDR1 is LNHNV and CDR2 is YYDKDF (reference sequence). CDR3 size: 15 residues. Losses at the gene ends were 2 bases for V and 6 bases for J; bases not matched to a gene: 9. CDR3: CATSRPRLAGSEQYF. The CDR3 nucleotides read TGTGCCACCAGCAGACCGCGGCTAGCGGGTTCCGAGCAGTACTTC.

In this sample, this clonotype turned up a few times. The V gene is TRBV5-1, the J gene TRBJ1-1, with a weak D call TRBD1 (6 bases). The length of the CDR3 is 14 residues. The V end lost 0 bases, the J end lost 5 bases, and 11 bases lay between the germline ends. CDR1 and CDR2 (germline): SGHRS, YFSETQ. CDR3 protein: CASSLVGGRTEAFF. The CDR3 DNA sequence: TGCGCCAGCAGCTTGGTAGGGGGGAGGACTGAAGCTTTCTTT.

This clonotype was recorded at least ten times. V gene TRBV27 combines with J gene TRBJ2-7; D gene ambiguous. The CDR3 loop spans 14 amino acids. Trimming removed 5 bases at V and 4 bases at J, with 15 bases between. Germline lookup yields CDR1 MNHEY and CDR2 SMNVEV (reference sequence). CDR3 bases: TGTGCCAGCAGTCTGAAATTGATAGCTTACGAGCAGTACTTC. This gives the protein CASSLKLIAYEQYF.

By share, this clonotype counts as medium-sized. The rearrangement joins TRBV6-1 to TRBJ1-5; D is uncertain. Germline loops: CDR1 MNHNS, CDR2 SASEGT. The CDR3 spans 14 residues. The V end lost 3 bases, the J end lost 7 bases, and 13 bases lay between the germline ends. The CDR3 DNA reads TGTGCCAGCAGTGAGCCCGCTTCGGGGCAGCCCCAGCATTTT. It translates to CASSEPASGQPQHF.